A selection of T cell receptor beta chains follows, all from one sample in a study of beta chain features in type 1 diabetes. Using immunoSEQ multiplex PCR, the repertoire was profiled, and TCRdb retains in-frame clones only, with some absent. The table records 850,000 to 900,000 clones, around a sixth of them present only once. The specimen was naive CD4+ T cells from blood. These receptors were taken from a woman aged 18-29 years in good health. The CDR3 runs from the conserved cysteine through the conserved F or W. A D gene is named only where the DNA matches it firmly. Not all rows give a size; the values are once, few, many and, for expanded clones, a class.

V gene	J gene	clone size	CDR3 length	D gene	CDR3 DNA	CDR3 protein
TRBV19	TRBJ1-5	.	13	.	TGTGCCAGTAGTATGGAAAGGTATCAGCCCCAGCATTTT	CASSMERYQPQHF
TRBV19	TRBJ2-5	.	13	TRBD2	TGTGCCAGTAGTATGGAAGGGAGGGGGACCCAGTACTTC	CASSMEGRGTQYF
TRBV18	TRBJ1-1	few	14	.	TGTGCCAGCTCACCGGCGAACCTCCTTACTGAAGCTTTCTTT	CASSPANLLTEAFF
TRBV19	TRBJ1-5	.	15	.	TGTGCCAGTAACCTTGGTGGGGATTACAATCAGCCCCAGCATTTT	CASNLGGDYNQPQHF
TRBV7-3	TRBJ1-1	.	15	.	TGTGCCAGCAGCCTCCGGGGGGGAGCCGGAACTGAAGCTTTCTTT	CASSLRGGAGTEAFF
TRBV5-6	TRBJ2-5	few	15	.	TGTGCCAGCAGCCGCGGACAGGGAGGGGAAGAGACCCAGTACTTC	CASSRGQGGEETQYF
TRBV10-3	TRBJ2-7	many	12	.	TGTGCCGCCCAGGACAGTTCCTACGAGCAGTACTTC	CAAQDSSYEQYF
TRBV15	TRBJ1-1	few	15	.	TGTGCCACCAGCAGAGAGGGGGGGATCGGAACTGAAGCTTTCTTT	CATSREGGIGTEAFF
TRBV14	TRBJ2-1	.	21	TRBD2	TGTGCCAGCAGCCCCGGACTAGCGGAGAAGGTCGGGTTGAGCTCCTACAATGAGCAGTTCTTC	CASSPGLAEKVGLSSYNEQFF
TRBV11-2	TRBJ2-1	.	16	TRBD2	TGTGCCAGCAGCTTTTTTGGGCTAGCGGGAGGTAATGAGCAGTTCTTC	CASSFFGLAGGNEQFF
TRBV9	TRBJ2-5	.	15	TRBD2	TGTGCCAGCAGCGTAAACGGGAGGGGTCAAGAGACCCAGTACTTC	CASSVNGRGQETQYF
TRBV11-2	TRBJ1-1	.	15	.	TGTGCCAGCAGCTTAGATACAGTATTGACCACTGAAGCTTTCTTT	CASSLDTVLTTEAFF
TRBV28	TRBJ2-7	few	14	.	TGTGCCAGCAGTTTACCTCAACCGGCCTACGAGCAGTACTTC	CASSLPQPAYEQYF
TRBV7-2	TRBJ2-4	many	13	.	TGTGCCAGCAGCCAGAGAGACAGTGACATTCAGTACTTC	CASSQRDSDIQYF
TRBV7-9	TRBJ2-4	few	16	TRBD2	TGTGCCAGCGGACTTGCGAGCGGGGGAGCCAAAAACATTCAGTACTTC	CASGLASGGAKNIQYF
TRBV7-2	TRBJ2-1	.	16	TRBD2	TGTGCCAGCAGGTTAGGGACTAGCGGGAGGGGAAATGAGCAGTTCTTC	CASRLGTSGRGNEQFF
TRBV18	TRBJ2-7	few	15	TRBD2	TGTGCCAGCTCACGGACTAGCGAGAGCTCCTACGAGCAGTACTTC	CASSRTSESSYEQYF
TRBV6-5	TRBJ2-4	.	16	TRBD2	TGTGCCAGCAGTTACTCGAGTCTCGGCGGGAGAAACATTCAGTACTTC	CASSYSSLGGRNIQYF
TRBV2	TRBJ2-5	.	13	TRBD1	TGTGCCAGCGCGGACAGGGGGCTTGAGACCCAGTACTTC	CASADRGLETQYF
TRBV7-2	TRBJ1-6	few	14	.	TGTGCCAGCAGCTTAGTGGTGGGTTTGGCACCCCTCCACTTT	CASSLVVGLAPLHF
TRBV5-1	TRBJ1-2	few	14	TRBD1	TGCGCCAGCAGCTTCGACAGGGTAGGAGGCGGCTACACCTTC	CASSFDRVGGGYTF
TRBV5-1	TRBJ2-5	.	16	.	TGCGCCAGCAGCTTGGCCGTTGGGGGGCCCGGAGAGACCCAGTACTTC	CASSLAVGGPGETQYF
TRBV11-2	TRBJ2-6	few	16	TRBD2	TGTGCCAGCGGGACTAGCGGGACCTCTGGGGCCAACGTCCTGACTTTC	CASGTSGTSGANVLTF
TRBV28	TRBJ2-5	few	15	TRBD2	TGTGCCAGCAGTCCGCTAGCGGGAGGGTACGAGACCCAGTACTTC	CASSPLAGGYETQYF
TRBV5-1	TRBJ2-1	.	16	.	TGCGCCAGCTCGTTCGGCTGGGGCAGAGGCGCGCGTGAGCAGTTCTTC	CASSFGWGRGAREQFF
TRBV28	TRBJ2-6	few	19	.	TGTGCCAGCAGTTTACCCCGACGTACTCTTGGATCTGGGGCCAACGTCCTGACTTTC	CASSLPRRTLGSGANVLTF
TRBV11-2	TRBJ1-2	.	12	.	TGTGCCAGCAGCTCGCAGGGAGGTGGCTACACCTTC	CASSSQGGGYTF
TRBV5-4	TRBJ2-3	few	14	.	TGTGCCAGCCGTTGGGCGGGGGCCACAGATACGCAGTATTTT	CASRWAGATDTQYF
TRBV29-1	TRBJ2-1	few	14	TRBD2	TGCAGCGTTGGTATCCTAGCGGGAGGGGATGAGCAGTTCTTC	CSVGILAGGDEQFF
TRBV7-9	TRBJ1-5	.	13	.	TGTGCCAGCAGCTTAGCGGAATTCGCCAACCAGCATTTT	CASSLAEFANQHF
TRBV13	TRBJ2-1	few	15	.	TGTGCCAGCAGCGTTAGCCTTGGACTACCAAATGAGCAGTTCTTC	CASSVSLGLPNEQFF
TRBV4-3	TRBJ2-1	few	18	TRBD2	TGCGCCAGCAGCCAAGAGGCCGGGAGGGCCTCCGCCTACAATGAGCAGTTCTTC	CASSQEAGRASAYNEQFF
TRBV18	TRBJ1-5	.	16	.	TGTGCCAGCTCACCTTCAGGGGCTAGAGGCAATCAGCCCCAGCATTTT	CASSPSGARGNQPQHF
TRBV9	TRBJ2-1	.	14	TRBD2	TGTGCCAGCAAAGGGACTAGCGGGAGGGGTAAGCAGTTCTTC	CASKGTSGRGKQFF
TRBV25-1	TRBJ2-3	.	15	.	TGTGCCAGCAGTGACTTTAGGGGATCGGGGGATACGCAGTATTTT	CASSDFRGSGDTQYF
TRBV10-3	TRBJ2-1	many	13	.	TGTGCCATCTCAGGGGCTTTATACAATGAGCAGTTCTTC	CAISGALYNEQFF
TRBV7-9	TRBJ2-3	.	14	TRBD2	TGTGCCAGCAGCCAGCGGGGGTCCACAGATACGCAGTATTTT	CASSQRGSTDTQYF
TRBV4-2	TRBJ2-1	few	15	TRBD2	TGTGCCAGCAGCCAAGCTGAAGCGGCGGGAGTTGAGCAGTTCTTC	CASSQAEAAGVEQFF
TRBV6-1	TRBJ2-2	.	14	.	TGTGCCAGCATGAGGGGCGGAGACACCGGGGAGCTGTTTTTT	CASMRGGDTGELFF
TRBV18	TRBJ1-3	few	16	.	TGTGCCAGCTCACCACTGTCAGGGTCTTCGGGAAACACCATATATTTT	CASSPLSGSSGNTIYF
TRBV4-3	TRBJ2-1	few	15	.	TGCGCCAGCAATTTTGTGGCGGGGGCAGGCGATGAGCAGTTCTTC	CASNFVAGAGDEQFF
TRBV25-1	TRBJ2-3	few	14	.	TGTGCCAGCAGTTTGTCAGGCATCACAGATACGCAGTATTTT	CASSLSGITDTQYF
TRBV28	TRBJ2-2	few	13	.	TGTGCCATCCATGCTGCGAACACCGGGGAGCTGTTTTTT	CAIHAANTGELFF
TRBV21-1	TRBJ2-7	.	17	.	TGTGCCAGCAGCCTGACTAGCGGGAGAACAACGTCCTACGAGCAGTACTTC	CASSLTSGRTTSYEQYF
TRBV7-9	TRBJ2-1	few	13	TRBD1	TGTGCCAGCAGCCCGGGACAGGGGGCTAAGCAGTTCTTC	CASSPGQGAKQFF
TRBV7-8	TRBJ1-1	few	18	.	TGTGCCAGCAGCGAGAGATCCAGGGGACCGTACAGGAACACTGAAGCTTTCTTT	CASSERSRGPYRNTEAFF
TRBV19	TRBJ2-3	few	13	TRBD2	TGTGCCAGCAACCTACGGACTAGCGCGACGCAGTATTTT	CASNLRTSATQYF
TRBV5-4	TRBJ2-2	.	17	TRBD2	TGTGCCAGCAGCTCCGCGGGGGGGCCCGCAGGCACCGGGGAGCTGTTTTTT	CASSSAGGPAGTGELFF
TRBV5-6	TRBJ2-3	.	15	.	TGTGCCAGCAGCTCCCTTAGCGGTGACACAGATACGCAGTATTTT	CASSSLSGDTDTQYF
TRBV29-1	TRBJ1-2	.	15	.	TGCAGCGTTGAAGAAAGGGCAGGGGTGCGACTTGGCTACACCTTC	CSVEERAGVRLGYTF
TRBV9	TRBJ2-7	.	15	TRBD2	TGTGCCAGCAGCACCGGACTAGCGGGGAACTACGAGCAGTACTTC	CASSTGLAGNYEQYF
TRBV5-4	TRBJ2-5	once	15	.	TGTGCCAGCAGCTTTTACAGGGGAGGTGAGGAGACCCAGTACTTC	CASSFYRGGEETQYF
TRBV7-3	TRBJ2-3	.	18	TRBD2	TGTGCCAGCAGCTACAGGACTAGCCTGAGCGGGTACACAGATACGCAGTATTTT	CASSYRTSLSGYTDTQYF
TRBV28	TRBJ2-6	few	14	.	TGTGCCAGCAGCCTGCCTTCTGGGGCCAACGTCCTGACTTTC	CASSLPSGANVLTF
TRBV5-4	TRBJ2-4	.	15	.	TGTGCCAGCAGCTCACAGGGATCGGCCAAAAACATTCAGTACTTC	CASSSQGSAKNIQYF
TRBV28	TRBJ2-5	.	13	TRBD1	TGTGCCAGCAGTTTAACAGGGGAGGAGACCCAGTACTTC	CASSLTGEETQYF
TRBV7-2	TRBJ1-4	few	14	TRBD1	TGTGCCAGCAGCCGGGACAGGATAAATGAAAAACTGTTTTTT	CASSRDRINEKLFF
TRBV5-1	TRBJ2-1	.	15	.	TGCGCCAGCAGCTTGATACCCGGGACTTCCAATGAGCAGTTCTTC	CASSLIPGTSNEQFF
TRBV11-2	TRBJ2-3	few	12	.	TGTGCCAGCAGCTGGGTAGCAGATACGCAGTATTTT	CASSWVADTQYF